This is a list of T cell receptor beta chains from one sample in a study of radiation and T cells in renal cell carcinoma. The data were produced by immunoSEQ multiplex PCR, yet TCRdb's version contains in-frame clones alone and is incomplete. The repertoire holds approximately 140,000 clones, roughly 85% seen once, with less than 25% in the top ten. The specimen comprised blood, sampled from a patient whose treatment included radiotherapy and nephrectomy. These TCRs come from a woman between 50 and 59 years old with renal cell carcinoma. Each CDR3 is given with its conserved first and last residue. Each record gives: D gene, CDR3 length, J gene, V gene, clone size, CDR3 DNA, CDR3 protein. D genes are given only for firm matches. Some rows mark clone size as missing; the rest say once, few, many or name a class of expanded clone.

d_gene: .; len: 13; j_gene: TRBJ1-2; v_gene: TRBV19; abundance: .; CDR3nt: TGTGCCAGTAGTATTGGTTGGGACTATGGCTACACCTTC; CDR3aa: CASSIGWDYGYTF
d_gene: TRBD1; len: 14; j_gene: TRBJ1-1; v_gene: TRBV5-1; abundance: .; CDR3nt: TGCGCCAGCAGCAGGACAGGGGGTGGAACTGAAGCTTTCTTT; CDR3aa: CASSRTGGGTEAFF
d_gene: TRBD1; len: 15; j_gene: TRBJ1-4; v_gene: TRBV4-1; abundance: .; CDR3nt: TGCGCCAGCAGCCAAGCTGGGACAGAAGAGGAAAAACTGTTTTTT; CDR3aa: CASSQAGTEEEKLFF
d_gene: .; len: 15; j_gene: TRBJ1-3; v_gene: TRBV5-1; abundance: .; CDR3nt: TGCGCCAGCAGCTCGGAGGTGGGCTACGGAAACACCATATATTTT; CDR3aa: CASSSEVGYGNTIYF
d_gene: .; len: 16; j_gene: TRBJ2-7; v_gene: TRBV19; abundance: .; CDR3nt: TGTGCCAGCGCCACAGATAGGGCAGCCAGTGCGGGTGAGCAGTACTTC; CDR3aa: CASATDRAASAGEQYF
d_gene: TRBD1; len: 13; j_gene: TRBJ1-4; v_gene: TRBV9; abundance: .; CDR3nt: TGTGCCAGCAGCCCAGGGGGAGTTGAAAAACTGTTTTTT; CDR3aa: CASSPGGVEKLFF
d_gene: TRBD1; len: 15; j_gene: TRBJ2-7; v_gene: TRBV5-4; abundance: .; CDR3nt: TGTGCCAGCAGCGGGGGGACAGGGGCGTCCTACGAGCAGTACTTC; CDR3aa: CASSGGTGASYEQYF
d_gene: .; len: 15; j_gene: TRBJ1-1; v_gene: TRBV10-3; abundance: once; CDR3nt: TGTGCCATCAGTGAGCCCTACGGGGGGGGCACTGAAGCTTTCTTT; CDR3aa: CAISEPYGGGTEAFF
d_gene: .; len: 15; j_gene: TRBJ1-2; v_gene: TRBV5-5; abundance: .; CDR3nt: TGTGCCAGCAGCTTGTGGGACATACTTAACTATGGCTACACCTTC; CDR3aa: CASSLWDILNYGYTF
d_gene: .; len: 13; j_gene: TRBJ2-3; v_gene: TRBV19; abundance: .; CDR3nt: TGTGCCAGTAGTATAGGAGCCCGGGATACGCAGTATTTT; CDR3aa: CASSIGARDTQYF
d_gene: .; len: 15; j_gene: TRBJ2-7; v_gene: TRBV6-5; abundance: .; CDR3nt: TGTGCCAGCAGTTACACGACAGGGAGGTCCTACGAGCAGTACTTC; CDR3aa: CASSYTTGRSYEQYF
d_gene: .; len: 16; j_gene: TRBJ2-6; v_gene: TRBV2; abundance: .; CDR3nt: TGTGCCAGCATGAGGCTCCGGAACTCTGGGGCCAACGTCCTGACTTTC; CDR3aa: CASMRLRNSGANVLTF
d_gene: TRBD2; len: 16; j_gene: TRBJ2-3; v_gene: TRBV4-3; abundance: .; CDR3nt: TGCGCCAGCAGCCAACATCTAGCGGAGAGCACAGATACGCAGTATTTT; CDR3aa: CASSQHLAESTDTQYF
d_gene: TRBD2; len: 14; j_gene: TRBJ2-1; v_gene: TRBV5-1; abundance: .; CDR3nt: TGCGCCAGCAGCTTGCTGGGAGGGGAAGGAGCCAAGTTCTTC; CDR3aa: CASSLLGGEGAKFF